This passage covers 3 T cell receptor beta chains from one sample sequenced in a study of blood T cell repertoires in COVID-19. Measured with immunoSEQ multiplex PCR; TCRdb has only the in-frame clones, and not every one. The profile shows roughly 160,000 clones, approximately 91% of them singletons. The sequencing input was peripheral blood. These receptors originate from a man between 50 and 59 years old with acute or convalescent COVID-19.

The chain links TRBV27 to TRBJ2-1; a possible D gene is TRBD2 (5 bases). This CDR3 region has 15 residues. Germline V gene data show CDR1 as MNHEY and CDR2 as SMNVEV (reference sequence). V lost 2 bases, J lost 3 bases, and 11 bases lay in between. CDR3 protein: CASSLQSGHYNEQFF. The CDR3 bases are TGTGCCAGCAGTTTACAGAGCGGCCACTACAATGAGCAGTTCTTC.

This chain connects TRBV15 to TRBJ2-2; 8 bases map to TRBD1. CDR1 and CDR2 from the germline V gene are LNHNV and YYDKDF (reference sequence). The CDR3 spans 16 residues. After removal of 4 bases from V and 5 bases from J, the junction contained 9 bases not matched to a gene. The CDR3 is CATSTLAGGETGELFF. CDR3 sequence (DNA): TGTGCCACCAGCACCTTGGCAGGGGGCGAAACCGGGGAGCTGTTTTTT.

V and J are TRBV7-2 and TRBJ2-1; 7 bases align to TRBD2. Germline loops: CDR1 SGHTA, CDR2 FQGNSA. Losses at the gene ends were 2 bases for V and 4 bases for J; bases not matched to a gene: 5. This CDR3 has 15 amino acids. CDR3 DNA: TGTGCCAGCAGCTTAACGGGAGGAAATTACAATGAGCAGTTCTTC. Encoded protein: CASSLTGGNYNEQFF.